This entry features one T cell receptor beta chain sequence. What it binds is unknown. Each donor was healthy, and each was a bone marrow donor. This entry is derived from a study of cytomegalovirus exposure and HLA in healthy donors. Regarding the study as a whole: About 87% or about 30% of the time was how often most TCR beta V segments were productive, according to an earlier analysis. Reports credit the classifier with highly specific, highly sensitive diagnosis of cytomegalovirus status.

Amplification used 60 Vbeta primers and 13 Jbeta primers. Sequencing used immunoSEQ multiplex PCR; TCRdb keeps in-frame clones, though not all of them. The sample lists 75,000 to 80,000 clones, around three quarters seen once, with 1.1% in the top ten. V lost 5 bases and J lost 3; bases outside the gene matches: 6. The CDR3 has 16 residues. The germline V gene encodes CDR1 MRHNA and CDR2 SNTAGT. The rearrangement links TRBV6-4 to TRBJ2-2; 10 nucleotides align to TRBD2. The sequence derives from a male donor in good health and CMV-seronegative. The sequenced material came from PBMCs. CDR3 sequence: CASSPSSGGYTGELFF. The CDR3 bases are TGTGCCAGCAGTCCTTCTAGCGGGGGTTACACCGGGGAGCTGTTTTTT.